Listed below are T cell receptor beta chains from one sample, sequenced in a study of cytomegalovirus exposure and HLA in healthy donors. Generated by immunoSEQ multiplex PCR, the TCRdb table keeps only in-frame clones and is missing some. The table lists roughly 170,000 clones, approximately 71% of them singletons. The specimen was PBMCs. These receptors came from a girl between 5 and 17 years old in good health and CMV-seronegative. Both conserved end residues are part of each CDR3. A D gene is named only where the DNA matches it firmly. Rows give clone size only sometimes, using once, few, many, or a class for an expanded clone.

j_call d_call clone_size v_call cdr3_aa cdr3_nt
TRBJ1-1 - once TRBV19 CASSIGQGLTEAFF TGTGCCAGTAGTATAGGCCAGGGGCTTACTGAAGCTTTCTTT
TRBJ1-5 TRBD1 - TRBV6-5 CASRTGDNQPQHF TGTGCCAGCAGAACAGGGGATAATCAGCCCCAGCATTTT
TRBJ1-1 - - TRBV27 CASSLPGQNTEAFF TGTGCCAGCAGTTTGCCAGGGCAGAACACTGAAGCTTTCTTT
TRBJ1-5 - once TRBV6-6 CASSYRGGDFNQPQHF TGTGCCAGCAGTTACAGGGGAGGGGACTTCAATCAGCCCCAGCATTTT
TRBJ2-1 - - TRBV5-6 CASSRSPSRLGRNEQFF TGTGCCAGCAGCCGATCCCCCTCTCGACTGGGTAGAAATGAGCAGTTCTTC
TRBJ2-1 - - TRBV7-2 CATESGLYNEQFF TGTGCTACGGAGAGCGGACTTTACAATGAGCAGTTCTTC
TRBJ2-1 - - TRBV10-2 CATRFVHNEQFF TGCGCCACCCGGTTTGTCCACAATGAGCAGTTCTTC
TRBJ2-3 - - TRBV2 CASSGRTQGTDTQYF TGTGCCAGCAGCGGAAGGACCCAGGGGACAGATACGCAGTATTTT
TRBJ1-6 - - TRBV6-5 CASSYSGRGLNSPLHF TGTGCCAGCAGTTACTCAGGGCGGGGTCTCAATTCACCCCTCCACTTT
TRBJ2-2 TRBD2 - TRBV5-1 CASSLDIGGGALRTGELFF TGCGCCAGCAGCTTGGATATTGGCGGGGGGGCGTTAAGAACCGGGGAGCTGTTTTTT
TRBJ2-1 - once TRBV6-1 CASSEKDSSYNEQFF TGTGCCAGCAGTGAAAAGGACAGCTCCTACAATGAGCAGTTCTTC
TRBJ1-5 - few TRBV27 CASRVLSSSNQPQHF TGTGCCAGCAGGGTATTGTCCAGTAGCAATCAGCCCCAGCATTTT
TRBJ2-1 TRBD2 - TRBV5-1 CASSLVVAGAGNNEQFF TGCGCCAGCAGCTTGGTGGTAGCGGGGGCCGGGAACAATGAGCAGTTCTTC
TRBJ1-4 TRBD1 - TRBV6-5 CASRTGTDNEKLFF TGTGCCAGCAGAACCGGGACAGATAATGAAAAACTGTTTTTT
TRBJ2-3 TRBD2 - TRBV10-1 CASSEASGGSSSTDTQYF TGCGCCAGCAGTGAGGCTAGCGGGGGATCCTCTAGCACAGATACGCAGTATTTT
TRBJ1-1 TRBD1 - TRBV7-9 CASSLGQGGWRVDSTEAFF TGTGCCAGCAGCCTGGGACAGGGTGGGTGGAGGGTGGATAGCACTGAAGCTTTCTTT
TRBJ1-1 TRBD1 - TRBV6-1 CASSEKWGTGVNTEAFF TGTGCCAGCAGTGAAAAATGGGGGACAGGGGTGAACACTGAAGCTTTCTTT
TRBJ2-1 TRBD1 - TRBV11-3 CASSSTGGAWNEQFF TGTGCCAGCAGCTCGACAGGGGGCGCGTGGAATGAGCAGTTCTTC
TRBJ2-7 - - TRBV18 CATHQGSPYEQYF TGTGCCACCCACCAGGGCAGCCCCTACGAGCAGTACTTC
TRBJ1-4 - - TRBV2 CASTSRSADEKLFF TGTGCCAGCACTTCGAGAAGCGCCGATGAAAAACTGTTTTTT
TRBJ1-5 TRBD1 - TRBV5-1 CASSVGTGDQPQHF TGCGCCAGCAGCGTAGGGACAGGTGATCAGCCCCAGCATTTT
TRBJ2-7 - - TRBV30 CAWSVGAGTYEQYF TGTGCCTGGAGTGTAGGGGCCGGCACCTACGAGCAGTACTTC
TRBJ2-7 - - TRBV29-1 CSGWTVSYEQYF TGCAGCGGTTGGACAGTCTCCTACGAGCAGTACTTC
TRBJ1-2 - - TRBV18 CASSPRDGYTF TGTGCCAGCTCACCGAGGGATGGCTACACCTTC
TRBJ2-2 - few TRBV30 CAWSGSAGTGELFF TGTGCCTGGAGTGGGTCAGCGGGCACCGGGGAGCTGTTTTTT
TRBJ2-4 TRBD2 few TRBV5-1 CASSLGSGSRETYF TGCGCCAGCAGCTTGGGTTCGGGTTCGCGGGAGACGTACTTC
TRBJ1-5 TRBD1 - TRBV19 CASSVTGGGQPQHF TGTGCCAGTAGTGTTACAGGGGGCGGGCAGCCCCAGCATTTT
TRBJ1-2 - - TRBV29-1 CSVGLGVGGYTF TGCAGCGTTGGACTAGGGGTAGGAGGCTACACCTTC